The 27 T cell receptor beta chains in this list originate from one sample, sequenced in a study. TCRdb reprocessed the RT-PCR reads via MiXCR and lists one record per CDR3 protein. The sample includes about 680,000 distinct CDR3 sequences, approximately 15% of them seen just once. The sample was memory CD4+ T cells from blood. The receptor source for this set is a female donor in good health, serving as a healthy control.

There are a few counts of this clonotype. The V gene is TRBV30, the J gene TRBJ2-2, with 7 bases that match TRBD2. Per the germline V gene, CDR1 is GTSNPN and CDR2 is SVGIG (reference sequence). The CDR3 is made up of 14 amino acids. The V and J ends lost 8 bases and 0 bases, in that order; junction bases with no gene match: 6. The CDR3 nucleotides are TGTGCCACCCTAGCGGCCGCGAACACCGGGGAGCTGTTTTTT. It codes for CATLAAANTGELFF.

There are many counts of this clonotype. The J gene is TRBJ2-3, the V gene TRBV29-1; 7 bases map to TRBD1. Germline CDR1 and CDR2: SQVTM and ANQGSEA. Trimming removed 7 bases from V and 4 bases from J; junction bases left unmatched: 17. The CDR3 totals 16 residues. The CDR3 DNA follows: TGCAGCGCTTTAAGCGGCAGGGGGACCATCCCAGATACGCAGTATTTT. Translating gives CSALSGRGTIPDTQYF.

This chain joins TRBV6-5 and TRBJ2-1; D is ambiguous. Germline V gene data show CDR1 as MNHEY and CDR2 as SVGAGI. V was shortened by 6 bases and J by 14 bases, with 14 bases between the two germline ends. CDR3 length equals 11 residues. This CDR3 is CASRSSVGEFF. DNA of the CDR3: TGTGCCAGCAGGTCCTCGGTTGGGGAGTTCTTC.

This clonotype appeared a few times. The V call is TRBV9, the J call TRBJ1-5, with D unresolved. The V end lost 1 base, the J end lost 5 bases, and 13 bases lay between the germline ends. The CDR3 has 15 residues. In germline, CDR1 is SGDLS, CDR2 YYNGEE. The CDR3 protein is CASSVLPGADQPQHF. CDR3 DNA sequence: TGTGCCAGCAGCGTATTACCCGGCGCGGATCAGCCCCAGCATTTT.

The rearrangement uses TRBV5-1 and TRBJ2-1, with a possible D match to TRBD1 (5 bases). The V gene lost 2 bases and the J gene lost 4 bases, with 10 bases spanning the gap. Germline CDR1 SGHRS, CDR2 YFSETQ. There are 14 residues in the CDR3. For the CDR3, the DNA is TGCGCCAGCAGCTTCTATAACAGGTACAATGAGCAGTTCTTC. It codes for CASSFYNRYNEQFF.

This clonotype was observed a handful of times. V usage is TRBV7-2 and J usage is TRBJ2-3; 8 nucleotides line up with TRBD2. CDR1 is SGHTA, CDR2 FQGNSA, per germline. V lost 5 bases, J lost 2 bases, and 9 bases stayed unmatched. CDR3 length equals 16 residues. Written as DNA, the CDR3 is TGTGCCAGCAGCAAGGGCGGGAGGACATCCACAGATACGCAGTATTTT. Amino acids: CASSKGGRTSTDTQYF.

This clonotype was observed at least ten times. CDR3 in amino acids: CSVDGQGLFEGYTF. The CDR3 nucleotides read TGCAGCGTTGACGGACAGGGGTTATTCGAGGGCTACACCTTC. This chain links TRBV29-1 with TRBJ1-2, with TRBD1 matching over 9 bases. CDR1 SQVTM and CDR2 ANQGSEA come from the germline V gene. J gave up 8 bases and V 3 bases, and 10 bases lay outside the gene matches. The CDR3 consists of 14 residues.

This clonotype was seen a few times. This chain uses TRBV6-2 or TRBV6-3 with TRBJ2-1; D is unclear. The germline V and J ends were trimmed by 0 bases and 0 bases, with 6 bases remaining between them. CDR1 and CDR2 (germline): MNHEY, SVGEGT. There are 15 residues in the CDR3. The CDR3 spells CASSYSWGSYNEQFF. The CDR3 region has the DNA TGTGCCAGCAGTTACTCTTGGGGCTCCTACAATGAGCAGTTCTTC.

In its sample, this clonotype was seen a few times. This sequence joins TRBV6-5 and TRBJ2-7; TRBD2 aligns across 12 bases. Germline CDR1 is MNHEY and CDR2 is SVGAGI. This CDR3 is built from 17 residues. Trimming removed 6 bases from V and 4 bases from J; junction bases left unmatched: 13. CDR3 sequence: CASRVRLAGELDYEQYF. The CDR3 DNA reads as TGTGCCAGCAGGGTCCGACTAGCGGGAGAACTAGATTACGAGCAGTACTTC.

This chain uses TRBV5-4 with TRBJ2-1, with 9 bases matching TRBD1. The CDR3 has 15 amino acids. The ends lost 1 base at V and 8 bases at J; junction bases unmatched: 7. In germline, CDR1 is SGHNT, CDR2 YYREEE (reference sequence). In nucleotides, the CDR3 is TGTGCCAGCAGCTTGAGGAGGACAGGGGATCATGAGCAGTTCTTC. It is translated as CASSLRRTGDHEQFF. Full variable domain (missing parts from reference TRBV5-4 and TRBJ2-1): ETGVTQSPTHLIKTRGQQVTLRCSSQSGHNTVSWYQQALGQGPQFIFQYYREEENGRGNFPPRFSGLQFPNYSSELNVNALELDDSALYLCASSLRRTGDHEQFFGPGTRLTVL.

This clonotype occurred a few times. The rearrangement joins TRBV20-1 to TRBJ2-5; weak D call: TRBD2 (5 bases). The V end lost 5 bases, the J end lost 5 bases, and 12 bases lay between the germline ends. The CDR3 sequence is 12 residues long. CDR1 and CDR2 from the germline V gene are DFQATT and SNEGSKA (reference sequence). CDR3 protein: CSAPLVAETQYF. The CDR3 DNA is TGCAGTGCTCCCCTAGTAGCGGAGACCCAGTACTTC.

The table lists this clonotype with a few counts. The rearrangement uses TRBV5-6 and TRBJ2-5, with 9 bases fitting TRBD1. V was clipped by 4 bases and J by 5 bases; unmatched bases: 9. This CDR3 contains 15 residues. The germline gives CDR1 SGHDT, CDR2 YYEEEE. CDR3 amino acids: CASSPGTGFRETQYF. The CDR3 region has the DNA TGTGCCAGCAGCCCCGGGACAGGGTTTCGGGAGACCCAGTACTTC.

The chain couples TRBV7-2 to TRBJ2-7; 7 bases are shared with TRBD2. CDR1 and CDR2 (germline): SGHTA, FQGNSA. V was clipped by 2 bases and J by 2 bases; unmatched bases: 15. The CDR3 loop spans 18 amino acids. CDR3 sequence reads: CASSLFPVGDYRPYEQYF. The CDR3 DNA reads TGTGCCAGCAGCTTATTTCCGGTCGGGGACTATCGACCCTACGAGCAGTACTTC.

The chain joins TRBV15 to TRBJ1-1; TRBD1 is a possible D gene (5 bases). Germline assignment: CDR1 LNHNV and CDR2 YYDKDF (reference sequence). The CDR3 is made up of 14 amino acids. Trimming cost V 0 bases and J 3 bases, with 8 bases left between them. The CDR3 protein is CATSRDRVDTEAFF. The CDR3 DNA follows: TGTGCCACCAGCAGAGACAGGGTGGACACTGAAGCTTTCTTT.

This clonotype was seen more than once but under ten times. The V call is TRBV20-1, the J call TRBJ1-2; 8 bases match TRBD1. CDR1 is DFQATT and CDR2 is SNEGSKA in the germline V gene (reference sequence). CDR3 length: 18 residues. V dropped 0 bases and J dropped 2; count of bases not matched to a gene: 14. CDR3 in amino acids: CSARDYGQGQLGNYGYTF. The CDR3 DNA is TGCAGTGCTAGAGATTACGGACAGGGACAATTGGGGAACTATGGCTACACCTTC.

This clonotype was recorded only once. One base away lies a much larger clone, so this may be a sequencing read error. J is TRBJ2-1 and V is TRBV12-3 or TRBV12-4; no clear D. V lost 4 bases, J lost 9 bases, and 16 bases lay in between. The CDR3 is 14 residues long. DNA of the CDR3: TGTGCCAGCAGTTATCACAATATTTCCTCTGAGCAGTTCTTC. It codes for CASSYHNISSEQFF.

The chain joins TRBV28 to TRBJ1-1; 7 nucleotides match TRBD1. Trimming took 3 bases from V and 14 from J; bases not matched to a gene: 9. The CDR3 contains 12 residues. Germline lookup yields CDR1 MDHEN and CDR2 SYDVKM. CDR3 region: CASSFGTVVWFF. In DNA, the CDR3 is TGTGCCAGCAGTTTCGGGACAGTGGTTTGGTTCTTT.

The chain couples TRBV12-3 or TRBV12-4 to TRBJ2-5, with a possible D match to TRBD2 (5 bases). There are 17 residues in the CDR3. Deletions cut 5 bases from V and 1 base from J, with 20 bases between. In DNA, the CDR3 is TGTGCCAGCAGTGAGTACACCGGGGAGCTGTTCCAAGAGACCCAGTACTTC. Protein sequence: CASSEYTGELFQETQYF.

This clonotype came up many times. Germline is not matched at one junction end, which may reflect a read error. CDR3 sequence reads: CASSLVGNQPQHF. In nucleotides, the CDR3 is TGTGCCAGCAGTTTAGTGGGAAATCAGCCCCAGCATTTT. The chain recombines TRBV7-2 with TRBJ1-5, with D uncertain. The CDR3 runs to 13 residues. The germline V gene encodes CDR1 SGHTA and CDR2 FQGNSA.

This clonotype was detected a few times. The rearrangement links TRBV7-3 to TRBJ1-1; D not certain. CDR3 size: 13 residues. The V end lost 5 bases, the J end lost 8 bases, and 15 bases lay between the germline ends. From germline, CDR1 is SGHTA and CDR2 FQGTGA. This chain's CDR3 is CASSLSLKEEAFF. The CDR3 coding sequence is TGTGCCAGCAGCCTCTCCCTTAAGGAGGAAGCTTTCTTT.

This chain uses TRBV12-3 or TRBV12-4 with TRBJ1-1; possible D gene TRBD1, 6 bases. The CDR3 runs 13 residues. V was cut by 4 bases and J by 0 bases, with 6 bases left in between. CDR3 nucleotides: TGTGCCAGCAGTTGGGACATGAACACTGAAGCTTTCTTT. Translating gives CASSWDMNTEAFF.

This chain connects TRBV24-1 to TRBJ2-1; 9 bases are a match to TRBD2. Germline V CDR1 and CDR2: KGHDR, SFDVKD. V shed 6 bases and J 0 bases; nucleotides not matched to a gene: 2. The CDR3 consists of 15 residues. CDR3 in DNA: TGTGCCACCAGTCCAGCGGGAGGCTCCTACAATGAGCAGTTCTTC. Translating it yields CATSPAGGSYNEQFF.

This clonotype was counted between two and nine times. The chain joins TRBV6-1 to TRBJ1-1, with 7 bases identical to TRBD1. Per germline, CDR1 MNHNS and CDR2 SASEGT. The CDR3 contains 14 residues. V gave up 4 bases and J gave up 0 bases; unmatched junction bases: 2. The CDR3 region is CASSADRVNTEAFF. The CDR3 nucleotides read TGTGCCAGCAGTGCCGACAGGGTGAACACTGAAGCTTTCTTT.

This clonotype has more than one count but fewer than ten. The CDR3 nucleotides are TGTGCCAGCAGTTTGGGACAGGCTATTGGGGGCTACACCTTC. This encodes CASSLGQAIGGYTF. The chain employs TRBV12-3 or TRBV12-4 and TRBJ1-2; 8 bases are shared with TRBD1. V trimming: 3 bases; J trimming: 8 bases; junction bases outside the gene matches: 8. The CDR3 sequence is 14 residues long.

The table lists this clonotype with many counts. The gene calls are TRBV20-1 and TRBJ1-6; TRBD1 might be the D (6 bases). Germline CDR1 and CDR2: DFQATT and SNEGSKA (reference sequence). V was cut by 1 base and J by 7 bases, with 14 bases left in between. The CDR3 is made up of 15 amino acids. CDR3 nucleotide sequence: TGCAGTGCTAGAGCCCAGGGGAGCCGGAATTCACCCCTCCACTTT. It encodes CSARAQGSRNSPLHF.

CDR3 amino acids: CASSLKHTQYF. Written as DNA, the CDR3 is TGTGCCAGCAGTTTAAAGCATACGCAGTATTTT. The V and J genes are TRBV12-3 or TRBV12-4 and TRBJ2-3; no reliable D call. This CDR3 has 11 residues. V lost 2 bases, J lost 7 bases, and 4 bases lay in between.

The chain combines TRBV27 with TRBJ1-1; 9 bases match TRBD1. Germline V lookup: CDR1 MNHEY, CDR2 SMNVEV (reference sequence). The CDR3 consists of 17 residues. The junction had 11 bases not matched to a gene; V was cut back by 3 bases and J by 3 bases. For the CDR3, the DNA is TGTGCCAGCAGTTTCCACTACCCGGACAGGGGCGACACTGAAGCTTTCTTT. Its protein product is CASSFHYPDRGDTEAFF.